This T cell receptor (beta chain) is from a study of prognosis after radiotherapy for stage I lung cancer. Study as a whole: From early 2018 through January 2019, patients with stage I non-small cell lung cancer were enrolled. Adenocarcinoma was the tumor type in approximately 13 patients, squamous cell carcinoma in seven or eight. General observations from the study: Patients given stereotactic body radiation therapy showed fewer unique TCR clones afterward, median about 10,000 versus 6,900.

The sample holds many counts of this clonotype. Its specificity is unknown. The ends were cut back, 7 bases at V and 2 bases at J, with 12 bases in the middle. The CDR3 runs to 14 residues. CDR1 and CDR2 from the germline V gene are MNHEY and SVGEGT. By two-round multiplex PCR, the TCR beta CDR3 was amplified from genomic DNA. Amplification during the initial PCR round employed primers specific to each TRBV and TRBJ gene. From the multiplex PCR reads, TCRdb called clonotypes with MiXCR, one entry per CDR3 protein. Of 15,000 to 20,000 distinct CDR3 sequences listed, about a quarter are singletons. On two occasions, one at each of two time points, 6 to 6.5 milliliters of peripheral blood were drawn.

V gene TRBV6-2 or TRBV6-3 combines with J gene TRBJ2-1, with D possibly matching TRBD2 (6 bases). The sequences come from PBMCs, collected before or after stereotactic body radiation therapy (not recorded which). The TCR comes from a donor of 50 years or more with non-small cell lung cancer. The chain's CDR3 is CASMHSGTYNEQFF. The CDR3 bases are TGTGCCAGCATGCATAGCGGTACCTACAATGAGCAGTTCTTC.